The T cell receptor beta chain described here comes from a study of T-cell reconstitution after alpha-beta-depleted transplantation in children. Concerning this clonotype itself: The junction departs from the called germline gene at one end, perhaps through a read error.

The CDR3 spans 12 residues. Looked up from germline, CDR1 is SQVTM and CDR2 is ANQGSEA. TCRbeta library construction was performed incorporating unique molecular identifiers. TCRdb used MiXCR to reprocess the PCR reads, holding one entry per CDR3 protein. The sample shows around 340,000 distinct CDR3 sequences, about 14% of them seen only once. The V gene is TRBV29-1, the J gene TRBJ1-1, with 7 bases aligning to TRBD1. This receptor was taken from a human donor who donated a stem cell graft to a child with Fanconi anemia. This specimen was PBMCs, taken from the stem cell graft. CDR3 coding DNA: TGCAGCGCCTCCGACAGGGACACTGAAGCTTCCTTT. Residues: CSASDRDTEASF.